This is a list of T cell receptor beta chains from one sample in a study of shared clonotypes between healthy human individuals. Here immunoSEQ multiplex PCR was the method, and the copy in TCRdb shows in-frame clones only, minus some. The sample contains 2 million to 2.5 million clones, about 92% of which appear only once. The sample comprised naive CD8+ T cells from PBMCs. These TCRs come from a man aged 18-30 years in good health. Some clones in this sample may be carry-over from other donors' samples. The CDR3 runs from the conserved cysteine through the conserved F or W. The D gene is left open where the match is weak. The size entry is marked missing in some rows and otherwise reads once, few, many or a size class.

TRBV7-2,TRBD1,TRBJ1-1,NA,CASSLDRVVEAFF,TGTGCCAGCAGTTTAGACAGGGTGGTTGAAGCTTTCTTT
TRBV7-9,NA,TRBJ2-1,NA,CASSPHTPLNEQFF,TGTGCCAGCAGCCCTCATACCCCTTTGAATGAGCAGTTCTTC
TRBV5-8,NA,TRBJ2-7,NA,CASSVRLDPEQYF,TGTGCCAGCAGCGTAAGACTAGATCCCGAGCAGTACTTC
TRBV7-2,NA,TRBJ1-1,few,CATDPGINEAFF,TGTGCCACCGATCCAGGCATAAATGAAGCTTTCTTT
TRBV7-8,NA,TRBJ1-5,NA,CASSLYSRNTLPGQPQHF,TGTGCCAGCAGCTTGTACAGCCGCAATACCCTCCCCGGTCAGCCCCAGCATTTT
TRBV27,NA,TRBJ2-3,NA,CASSLSSRGTDTQYF,TGTGCCAGCAGTCTCTCCAGCAGGGGTACAGATACGCAGTATTTT
TRBV5-1,NA,TRBJ1-1,NA,CASSLRTGGTEAFF,TGCGCCAGCAGCTTGCGCACGGGAGGCACTGAAGCTTTCTTT
TRBV10-1,TRBD1,TRBJ1-2,NA,CASSGTGVNGYTF,TGCGCCAGCAGTGGGACAGGGGTTAATGGCTACACCTTC
TRBV9,TRBD2,TRBJ2-1,NA,CASSGGPIAGGHNEQFF,TGTGCCAGCAGCGGGGGGCCCATAGCGGGAGGTCACAATGAGCAGTTCTTC
TRBV11-2,NA,TRBJ2-1,NA,CASSLNPANAQFF,TGTGCCAGCAGCTTAAACCCCGCCAACGCGCAGTTCTTC